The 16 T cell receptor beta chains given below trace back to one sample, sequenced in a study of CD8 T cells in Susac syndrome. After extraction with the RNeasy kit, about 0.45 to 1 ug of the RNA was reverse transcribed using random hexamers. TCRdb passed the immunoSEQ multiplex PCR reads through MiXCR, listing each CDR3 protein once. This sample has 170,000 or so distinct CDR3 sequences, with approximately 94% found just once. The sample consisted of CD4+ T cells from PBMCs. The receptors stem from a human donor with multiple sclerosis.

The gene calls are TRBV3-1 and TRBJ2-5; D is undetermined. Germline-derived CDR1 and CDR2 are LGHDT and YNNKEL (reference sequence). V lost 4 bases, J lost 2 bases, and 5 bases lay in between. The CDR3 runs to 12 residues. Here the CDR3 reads CASSRDQETQYF. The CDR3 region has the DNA TGTGCCAGCAGCCGGGATCAAGAGACCCAGTACTTC.

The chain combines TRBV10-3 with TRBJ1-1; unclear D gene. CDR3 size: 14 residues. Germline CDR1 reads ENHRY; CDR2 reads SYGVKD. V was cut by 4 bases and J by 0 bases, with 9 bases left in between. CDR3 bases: TGTGCCATCAGTGCGGAGGCCATGAACACTGAAGCTTTCTTT. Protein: CAISAEAMNTEAFF.

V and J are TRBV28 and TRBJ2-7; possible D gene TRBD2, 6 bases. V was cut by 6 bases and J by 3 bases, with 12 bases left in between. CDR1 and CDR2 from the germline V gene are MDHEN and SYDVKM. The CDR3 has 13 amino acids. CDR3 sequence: CASRDYLLYEQYF. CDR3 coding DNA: TGTGCCAGCAGGGACTACCTCCTCTACGAGCAGTACTTC.

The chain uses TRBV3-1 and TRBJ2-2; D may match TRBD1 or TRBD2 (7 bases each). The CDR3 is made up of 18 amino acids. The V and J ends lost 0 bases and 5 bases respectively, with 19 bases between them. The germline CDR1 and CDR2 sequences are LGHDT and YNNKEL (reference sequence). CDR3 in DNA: TGTGCCAGCAGCCAAGACTTCTCGAGGGGGCGGGAGACCGGGGAGCTGTTTTTT. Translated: CASSQDFSRGRETGELFF.

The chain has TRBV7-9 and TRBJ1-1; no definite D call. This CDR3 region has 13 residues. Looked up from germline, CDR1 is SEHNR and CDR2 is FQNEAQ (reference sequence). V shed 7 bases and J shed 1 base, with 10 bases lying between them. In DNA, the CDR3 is TGTGCCAGCACCCCCGAGGCGAACACTGAAGCTTTCTTT. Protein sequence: CASTPEANTEAFF.

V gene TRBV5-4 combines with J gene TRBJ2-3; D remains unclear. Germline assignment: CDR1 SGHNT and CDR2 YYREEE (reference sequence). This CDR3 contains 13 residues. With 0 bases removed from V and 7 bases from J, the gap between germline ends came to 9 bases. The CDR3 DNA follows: TGTGCCAGCAGCTTGGACATGCGGAATACGCAGTATTTT. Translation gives CASSLDMRNTQYF.

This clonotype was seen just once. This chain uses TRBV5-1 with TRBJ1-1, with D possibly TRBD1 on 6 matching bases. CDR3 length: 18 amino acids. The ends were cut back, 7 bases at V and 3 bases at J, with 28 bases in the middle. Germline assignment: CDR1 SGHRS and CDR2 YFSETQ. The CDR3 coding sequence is TGCGCCAGCGGCGTCCGTCCTACGTCGACAGGTGGGGACACTGAAGCTTTCTTT. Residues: CASGVRPTSTGGDTEAFF.

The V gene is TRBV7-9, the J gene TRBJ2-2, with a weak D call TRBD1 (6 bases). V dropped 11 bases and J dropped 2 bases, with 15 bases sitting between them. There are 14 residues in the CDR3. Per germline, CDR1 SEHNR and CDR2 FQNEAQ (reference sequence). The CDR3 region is CASKQGLNTGELFF. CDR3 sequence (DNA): TGTGCCTCCAAACAGGGCCTTAACACCGGGGAGCTGTTTTTT.

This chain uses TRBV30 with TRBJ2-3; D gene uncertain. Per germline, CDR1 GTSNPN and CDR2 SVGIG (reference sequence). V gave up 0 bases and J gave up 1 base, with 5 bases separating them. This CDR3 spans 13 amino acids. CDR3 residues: CAWSVKGTDTQYF. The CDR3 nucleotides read TGTGCCTGGAGTGTAAAAGGCACAGATACGCAGTATTTT.

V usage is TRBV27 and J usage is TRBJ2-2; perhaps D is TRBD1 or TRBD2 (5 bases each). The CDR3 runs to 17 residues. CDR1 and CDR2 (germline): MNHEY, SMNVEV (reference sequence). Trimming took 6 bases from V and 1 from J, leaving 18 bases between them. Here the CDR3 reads CASSRGVESRNTGELFF. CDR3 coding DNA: TGTGCCAGCAGCAGAGGGGTCGAGAGTAGGAACACCGGGGAGCTGTTTTTT.

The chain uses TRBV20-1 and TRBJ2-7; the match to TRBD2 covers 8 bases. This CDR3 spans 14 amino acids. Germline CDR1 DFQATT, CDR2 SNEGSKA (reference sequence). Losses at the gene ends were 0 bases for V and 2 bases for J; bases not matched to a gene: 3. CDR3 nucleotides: TGCAGTGCTAGAGATCCAGCGGGAGCCTACGAGCAGTACTTC. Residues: CSARDPAGAYEQYF.

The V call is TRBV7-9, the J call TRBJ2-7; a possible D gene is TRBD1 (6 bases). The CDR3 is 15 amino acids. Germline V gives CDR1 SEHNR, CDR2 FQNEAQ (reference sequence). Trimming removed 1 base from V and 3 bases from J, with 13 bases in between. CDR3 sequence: CASSLGTEGFYEQYF. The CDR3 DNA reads TGTGCCAGCAGCTTAGGGACAGAAGGTTTCTACGAGCAGTACTTC.

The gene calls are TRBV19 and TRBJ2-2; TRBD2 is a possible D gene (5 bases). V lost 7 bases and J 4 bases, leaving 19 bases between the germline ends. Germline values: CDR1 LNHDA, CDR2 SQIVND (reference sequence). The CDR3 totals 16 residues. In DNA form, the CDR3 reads TGTGCCAGTACCCCCAAGAGGAGGCAGGTCACCGGGGAGCTGTTTTTT. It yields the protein CASTPKRRQVTGELFF.

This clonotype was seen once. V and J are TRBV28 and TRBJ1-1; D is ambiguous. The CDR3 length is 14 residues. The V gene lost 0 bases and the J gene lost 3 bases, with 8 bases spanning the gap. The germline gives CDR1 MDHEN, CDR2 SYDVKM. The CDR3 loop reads CASSLWGWDTEAFF. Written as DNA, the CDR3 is TGTGCCAGCAGTTTATGGGGGTGGGACACTGAAGCTTTCTTT. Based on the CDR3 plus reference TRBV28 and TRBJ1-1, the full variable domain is DVKVTQSSRYLVKRTGEKVFLECVQDMDHENMFWYRQDPGLGLRLIYFSYDVKMKEKGDIPEGYSVSREKKERFSLILESASTNQTSMYLCASSLWGWDTEAFFGQGTRLTVV.

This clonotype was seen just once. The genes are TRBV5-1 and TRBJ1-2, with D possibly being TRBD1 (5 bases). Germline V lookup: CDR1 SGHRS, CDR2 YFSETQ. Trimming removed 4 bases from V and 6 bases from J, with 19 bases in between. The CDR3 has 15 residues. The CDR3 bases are TGCGCCAGCAGCCCACGGACATCTCGAGACCATGGCTACACCTTC. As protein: CASSPRTSRDHGYTF.

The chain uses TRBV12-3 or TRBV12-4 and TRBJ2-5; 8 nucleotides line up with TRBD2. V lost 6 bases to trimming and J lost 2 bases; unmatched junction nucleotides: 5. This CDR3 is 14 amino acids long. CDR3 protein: CASSRGGGQETQYF. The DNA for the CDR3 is TGTGCCAGCAGCCGGGGGGGTGGGCAAGAGACCCAGTACTTC.